This T cell receptor beta chain is from a study of blood T cells in healthy people across ages. Whole-study results and caveats: Samples with more naive T cells showed higher observed beta diversity.

CDR1 and CDR2 from the germline V gene are KGHSH and LQKENI. This CDR3 is 14 amino acids long. Trimming took off 0 bases at V and 1 base at J, with 6 bases between the two ends. A word on this clonotype: Its target is unknown.

Primers used in a second PCR of roughly 7 to 12 cycles were a sample-barcoded 5' primer and a J-beta primer mix. Every single cDNA molecule received a tag from a template-switch adaptor with 12 random nucleotides. TCRdb itself ran the 5' RACE reads through MiXCR, one entry per CDR3 protein. The sample comprises around 750,000 distinct CDR3 sequences, less than 70% of which are singletons, and roughly two fifths rests with the top ten. Aged about 6 to 90, donors were systemically healthy Caucasians from Russia. The study isolated at least 6.5 million PBMCs from each sample. Sequenced: blood. The TCR was taken from a man older than 75 in good health. The chain couples TRBV18 to TRBJ2-5; no firm D call. The CDR3 sequence: CASSPPTGQETQYF. CDR3 in DNA: TGTGCCAGCTCACCACCGACGGGCCAAGAGACCCAGTACTTC.